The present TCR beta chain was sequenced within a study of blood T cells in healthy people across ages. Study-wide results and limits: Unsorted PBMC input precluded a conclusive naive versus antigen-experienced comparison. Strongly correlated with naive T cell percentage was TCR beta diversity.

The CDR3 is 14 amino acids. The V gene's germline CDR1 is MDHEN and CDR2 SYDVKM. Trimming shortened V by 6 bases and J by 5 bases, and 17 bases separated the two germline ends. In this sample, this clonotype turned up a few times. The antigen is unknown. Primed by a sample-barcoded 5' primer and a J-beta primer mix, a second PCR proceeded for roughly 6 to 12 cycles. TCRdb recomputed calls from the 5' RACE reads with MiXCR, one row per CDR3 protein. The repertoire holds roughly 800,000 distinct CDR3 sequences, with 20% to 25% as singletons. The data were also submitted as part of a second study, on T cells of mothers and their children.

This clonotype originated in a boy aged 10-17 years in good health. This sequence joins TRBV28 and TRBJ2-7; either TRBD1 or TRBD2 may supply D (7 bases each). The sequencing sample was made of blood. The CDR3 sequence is CASRSGTAIDEQYF. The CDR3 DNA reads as TGTGCCAGCAGGAGCGGGACAGCCATCGACGAGCAGTACTTC.